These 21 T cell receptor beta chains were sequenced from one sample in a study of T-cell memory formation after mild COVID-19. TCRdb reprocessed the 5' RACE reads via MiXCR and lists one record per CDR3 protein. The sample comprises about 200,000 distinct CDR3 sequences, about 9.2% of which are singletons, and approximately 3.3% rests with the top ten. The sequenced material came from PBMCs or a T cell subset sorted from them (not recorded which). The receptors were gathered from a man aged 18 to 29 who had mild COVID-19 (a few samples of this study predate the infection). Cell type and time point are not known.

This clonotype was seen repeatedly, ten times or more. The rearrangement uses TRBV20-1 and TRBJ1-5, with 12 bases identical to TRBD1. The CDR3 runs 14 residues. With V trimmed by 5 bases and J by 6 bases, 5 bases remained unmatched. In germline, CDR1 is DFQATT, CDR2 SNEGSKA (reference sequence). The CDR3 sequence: CSAVPGQGAQPQHF. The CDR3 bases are TGCAGTGCTGTGCCGGGACAGGGGGCTCAGCCCCAGCATTTT.

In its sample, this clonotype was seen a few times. The CDR3 DNA sequence: TGTGCCAGCAGTGAAATGGCGCTTTATGGCTACACCTTC. It encodes CASSEMALYGYTF. The chain carries TRBV2 and TRBJ1-2, with D uncertain. CDR3 size: 13 residues. V was shortened by 2 bases and J by 5 bases, with 9 bases between the two germline ends. The germline V gene has CDR1 SNHLY and CDR2 FYNNEI.

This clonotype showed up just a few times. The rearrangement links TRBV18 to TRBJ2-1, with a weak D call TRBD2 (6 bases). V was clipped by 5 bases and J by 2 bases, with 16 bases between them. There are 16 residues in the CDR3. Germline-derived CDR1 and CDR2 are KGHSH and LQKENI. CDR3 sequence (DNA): TGTGCCAGCTCAGCGGGACTCCAAGGACCCTACAATGAGCAGTTCTTC. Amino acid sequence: CASSAGLQGPYNEQFF. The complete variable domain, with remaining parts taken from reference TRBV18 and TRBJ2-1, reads NAGVMQNPRHLVRRRGQEARLRCSPMKGHSHVYWYRQLPEEGLKFMVYLQKENIIDESGMPKERFSAEFPKEGPSILRIQQVVRGDSAAYFCASSAGLQGPYNEQFFGPGTRLTVL.

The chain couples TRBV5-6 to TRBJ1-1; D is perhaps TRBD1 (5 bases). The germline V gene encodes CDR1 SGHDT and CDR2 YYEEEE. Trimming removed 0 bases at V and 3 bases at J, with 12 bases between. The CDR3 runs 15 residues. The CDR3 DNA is TGTGCCAGCAGCTTGGCACAGGTTTCGGACACTGAAGCTTTCTTT. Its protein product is CASSLAQVSDTEAFF.

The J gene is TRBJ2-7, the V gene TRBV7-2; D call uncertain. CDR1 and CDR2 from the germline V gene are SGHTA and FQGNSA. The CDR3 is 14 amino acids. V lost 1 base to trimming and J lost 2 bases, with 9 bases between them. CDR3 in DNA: TGTGCCAGCAGCTTAGGGCCTAACACCTACGAGCAGTACTTC. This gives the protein CASSLGPNTYEQYF.

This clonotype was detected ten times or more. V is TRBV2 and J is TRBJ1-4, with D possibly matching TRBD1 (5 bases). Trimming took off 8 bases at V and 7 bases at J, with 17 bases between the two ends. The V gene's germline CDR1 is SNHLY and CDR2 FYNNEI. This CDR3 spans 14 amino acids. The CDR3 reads CASGAGRYGEKLFF. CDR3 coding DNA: TGTGCCAGCGGGGCAGGGAGATATGGTGAAAAACTGTTTTTT.

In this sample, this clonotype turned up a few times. The CDR3 DNA reads as TGTGCCAGCAGCCTAACAGGGCCCACTGAAGCTTTCTTT. Protein: CASSLTGPTEAFF. The chain recombines TRBV3-1 with TRBJ1-1; a weak D match, TRBD1 (6 bases). The CDR3 totals 13 residues. Trimming cost V 4 bases and J 4 bases, with 10 bases left between them. Germline values: CDR1 LGHDT, CDR2 YNNKEL (reference sequence). The variable domain in full, completed from reference TRBV3-1 and TRBJ1-1, reads DTAVSQTPKYLVTQMGNDKSIKCEQNLGHDTMYWYKQDSKKFLKIMFSYNNKELIINETVPNRFSPKSPDKAHLNLHINSLELGDSAVYFCASSLTGPTEAFFGQGTRLTVV.

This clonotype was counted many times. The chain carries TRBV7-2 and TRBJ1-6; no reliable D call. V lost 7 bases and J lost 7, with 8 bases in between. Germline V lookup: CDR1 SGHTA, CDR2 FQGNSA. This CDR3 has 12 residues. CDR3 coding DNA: TGTGCCAGCACATTGAACAATTCACCCCTCCACTTT. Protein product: CASTLNNSPLHF.

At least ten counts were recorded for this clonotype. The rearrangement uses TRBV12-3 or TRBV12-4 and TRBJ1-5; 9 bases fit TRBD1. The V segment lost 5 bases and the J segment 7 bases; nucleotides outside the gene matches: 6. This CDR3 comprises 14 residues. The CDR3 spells CASSAQGARQPQHF. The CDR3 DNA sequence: TGTGCCAGCAGTGCACAGGGGGCACGGCAGCCCCAGCATTTT.

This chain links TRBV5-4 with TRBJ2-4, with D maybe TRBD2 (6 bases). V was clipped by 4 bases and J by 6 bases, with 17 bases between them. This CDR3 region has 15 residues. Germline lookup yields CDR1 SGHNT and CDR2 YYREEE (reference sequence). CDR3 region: CASSHPSWGVNIQYF. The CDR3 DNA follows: TGTGCCAGCAGCCACCCGAGTTGGGGGGTAAACATTCAGTACTTC.

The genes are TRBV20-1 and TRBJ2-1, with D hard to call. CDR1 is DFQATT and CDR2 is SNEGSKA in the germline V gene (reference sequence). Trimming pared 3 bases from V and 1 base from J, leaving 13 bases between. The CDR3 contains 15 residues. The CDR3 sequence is CSASHPPASYNEQFF. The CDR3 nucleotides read TGCAGTGCTAGCCACCCCCCGGCATCCTACAATGAGCAGTTCTTC.

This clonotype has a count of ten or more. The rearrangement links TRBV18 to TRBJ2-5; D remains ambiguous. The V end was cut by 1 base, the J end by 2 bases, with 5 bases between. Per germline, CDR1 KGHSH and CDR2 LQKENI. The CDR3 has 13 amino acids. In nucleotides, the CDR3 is TGTGCCAGCTCACCACAAGAGCAAGAGACCCAGTACTTC. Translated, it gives CASSPQEQETQYF.

CDR3 DNA sequence: TGCGCCAGCAGCTTCAGGCTTGGACAGGGAGAAACCGGGGAGCTGTTTTTT. This codes for CASSFRLGQGETGELFF. V gene TRBV5-1 combines with J gene TRBJ2-2; 8 nucleotides agree with TRBD1. The V gene's germline CDR1 is SGHRS and CDR2 YFSETQ. This CDR3 has 17 amino acids. Trimming at V came to 2 bases and at J to 5 bases, leaving 11 bases not matched to a gene. Filled out from reference TRBV5-1 and TRBJ2-2, the complete variable domain reads KAGVTQTPRYLIKTRGQQVTLSCSPISGHRSVSWYQQTPGQGLQFLFEYFSETQRNKGNFPGRFSGRQFSNSRSEMNVSTLELGDSALYLCASSFRLGQGETGELFFGEGSRLTVL.

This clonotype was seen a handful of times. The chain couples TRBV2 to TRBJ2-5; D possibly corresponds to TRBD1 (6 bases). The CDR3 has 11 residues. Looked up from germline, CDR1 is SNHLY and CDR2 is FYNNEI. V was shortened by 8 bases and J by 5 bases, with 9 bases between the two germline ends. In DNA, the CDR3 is TGTGCCAGCCAGGGGTTGGAGACCCAGTACTTC. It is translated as CASQGLETQYF.

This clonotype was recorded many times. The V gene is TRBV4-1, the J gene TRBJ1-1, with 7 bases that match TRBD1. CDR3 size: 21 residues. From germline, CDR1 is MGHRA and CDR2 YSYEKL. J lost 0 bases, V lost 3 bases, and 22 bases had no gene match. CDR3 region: CASSQLFQNFRDSLLNTEAFF. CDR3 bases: TGCGCCAGCAGCCAGCTATTCCAGAATTTCCGGGACAGCCTTCTGAACACTGAAGCTTTCTTT.

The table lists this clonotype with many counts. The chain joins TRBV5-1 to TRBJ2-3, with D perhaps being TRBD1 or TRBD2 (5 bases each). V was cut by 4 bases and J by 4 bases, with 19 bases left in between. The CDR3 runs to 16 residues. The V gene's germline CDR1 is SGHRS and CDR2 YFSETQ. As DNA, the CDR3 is TGCGCCAGCAGCAGAACGGGCCCCGGGGCGGCAGATACGCAGTATTTT. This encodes CASSRTGPGAADTQYF.

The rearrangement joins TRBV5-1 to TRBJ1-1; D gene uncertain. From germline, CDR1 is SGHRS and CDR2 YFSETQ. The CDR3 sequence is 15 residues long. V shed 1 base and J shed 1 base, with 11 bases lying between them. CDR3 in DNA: TGCGCCAGCAGCTTGACCTTGCAGCCGAACACTGAAGCTTTCTTT. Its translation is CASSLTLQPNTEAFF.

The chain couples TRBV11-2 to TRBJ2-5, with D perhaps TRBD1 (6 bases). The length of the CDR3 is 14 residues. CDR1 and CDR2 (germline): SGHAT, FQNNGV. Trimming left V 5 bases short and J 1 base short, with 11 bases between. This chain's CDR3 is CASSQGQSQETQYF. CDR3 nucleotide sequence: TGTGCCAGCAGCCAAGGACAGTCCCAAGAGACCCAGTACTTC. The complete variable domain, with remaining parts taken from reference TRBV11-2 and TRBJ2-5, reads EAGVAQSPRYKIIEKRQSVAFWCNPISGHATLYWYQQILGQGPKLLIQFQNNGVVDDSQLPKDRFSAERLKGVDSTLKIQPAKLEDSAVYLCASSQGQSQETQYFGPGTRLLVL.

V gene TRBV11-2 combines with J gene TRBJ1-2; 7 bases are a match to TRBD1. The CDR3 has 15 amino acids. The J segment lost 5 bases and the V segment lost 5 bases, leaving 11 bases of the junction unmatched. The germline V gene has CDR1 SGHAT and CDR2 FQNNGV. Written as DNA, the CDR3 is TGTGCCAGCAGCACCATAAACCTACAGGGGTATGGCTACACCTTC. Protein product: CASSTINLQGYGYTF.

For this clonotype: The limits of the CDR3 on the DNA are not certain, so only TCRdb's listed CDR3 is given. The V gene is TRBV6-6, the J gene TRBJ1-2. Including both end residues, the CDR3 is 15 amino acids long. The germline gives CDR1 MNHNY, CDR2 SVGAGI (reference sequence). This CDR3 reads CASSSSTGSLYGYTF.

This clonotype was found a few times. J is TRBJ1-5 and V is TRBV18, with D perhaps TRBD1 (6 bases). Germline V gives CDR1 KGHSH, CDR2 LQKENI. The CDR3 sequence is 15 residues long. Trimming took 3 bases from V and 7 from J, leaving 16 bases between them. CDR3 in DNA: TGTGCCAGCTCACCGCGGGGGGCCCTTGGCCAGCCCCAGCATTTT. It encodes CASSPRGALGQPQHF.